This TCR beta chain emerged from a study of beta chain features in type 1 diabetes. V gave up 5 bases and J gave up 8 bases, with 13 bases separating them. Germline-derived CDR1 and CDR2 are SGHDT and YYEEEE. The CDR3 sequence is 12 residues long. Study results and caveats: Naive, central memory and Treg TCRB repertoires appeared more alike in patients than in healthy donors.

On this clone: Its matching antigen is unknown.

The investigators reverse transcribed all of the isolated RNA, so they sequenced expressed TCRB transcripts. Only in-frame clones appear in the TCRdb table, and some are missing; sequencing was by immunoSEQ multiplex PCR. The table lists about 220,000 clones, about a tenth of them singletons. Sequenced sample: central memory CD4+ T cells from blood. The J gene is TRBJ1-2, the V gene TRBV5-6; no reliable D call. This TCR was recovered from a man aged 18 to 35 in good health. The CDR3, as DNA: TGTGCCAGCAGAACCCGGACCAGCGGCTACACCTTC. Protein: CASRTRTSGYTF.